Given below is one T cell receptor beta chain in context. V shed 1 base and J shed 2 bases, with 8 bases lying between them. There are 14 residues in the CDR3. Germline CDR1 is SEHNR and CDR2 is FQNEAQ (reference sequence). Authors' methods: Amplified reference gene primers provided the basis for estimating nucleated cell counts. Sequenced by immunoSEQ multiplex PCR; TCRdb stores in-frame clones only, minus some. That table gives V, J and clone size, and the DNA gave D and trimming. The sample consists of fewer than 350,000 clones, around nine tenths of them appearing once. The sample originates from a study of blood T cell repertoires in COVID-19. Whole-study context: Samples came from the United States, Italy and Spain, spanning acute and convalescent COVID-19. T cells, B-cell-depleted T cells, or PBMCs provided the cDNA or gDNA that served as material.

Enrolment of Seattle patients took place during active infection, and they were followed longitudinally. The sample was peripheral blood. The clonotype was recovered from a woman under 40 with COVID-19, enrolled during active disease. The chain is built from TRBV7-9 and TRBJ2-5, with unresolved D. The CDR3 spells CASSLGLGQETQYF. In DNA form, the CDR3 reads TGTGCCAGCAGCTTAGGACTGGGTCAAGAGACCCAGTACTTC.